This T cell receptor beta chain originates from a study of shared clonotypes between healthy human individuals. The authors loaded about 200 ng DNA, around 30,000 T cell genomes, into sorted-subset replicate PCRs. Generated by immunoSEQ multiplex PCR, the TCRdb table keeps only in-frame clones and is missing some. The profile covers 1 million to 1.3 million clones, with around 78% appearing a single time and 0.6% to 0.7% taken by the ten largest. Between the trimmed V and J ends, which lost 2 bases and 1 base, there was a span of 6 bases. Germline CDR1 and CDR2: MNHEY and SMNVEV (reference sequence). CDR3 length equals 14 residues.

The chain employs TRBV27 and TRBJ2-1, with a possible D match to TRBD2 (5 bases). The specimen was memory CD4+ T cells from PBMCs. This sample's subset: CD45RA-negative fraction. This clonotype was obtained from a man aged 18 to 29 in good health. Some clones in this sample may be carry-over from other donors' samples. The CDR3 here is CASSLEGSYNEQFF. The CDR3 DNA reads as TGTGCCAGCAGTTTAGAGGGTTCCTACAATGAGCAGTTCTTC.